This T cell receptor beta chain is drawn from a study of T cell repertoires in cytomegalovirus infection. For the study at large: Matching HLA type, along with CMV infection, was indicated by public TCR beta signatures.

Overall study results and limits: Cumulative frequency of public TCR beta families picked out carriers of CMV plus the relevant HLA. CMV-specific TCR beta clonotypes restricted by HLA-C were the ones dominating the ex vivo response.

A note on this clonotype: Its target is not known.

The CDR3 contains 14 residues. V was shortened by 4 bases and J by 5 bases, with 12 bases between the two germline ends. TCRdb re-analysed the reads in MiXCR, keeping a single row per CDR3 protein. Among over 45,000 distinct CDR3 sequences, roughly a fifth were seen once, and the ten largest hold roughly 50%. This receptor was identified in a human donor in good health (CMV status not recorded). Some clones in this sample may be carry-over from other donors' samples. The specimen was CD8+ T cells from cultured PBMCs, collected from culture after CMV antigen stimulation. The V and J genes are TRBV12-3 or TRBV12-4 and TRBJ1-5; the D is unclear. The CDR3 sequence: CASSWGGSDQPQHF. Written as DNA, the CDR3 is TGTGCCAGCAGTTGGGGTGGGAGCGATCAGCCCCAGCATTTT.